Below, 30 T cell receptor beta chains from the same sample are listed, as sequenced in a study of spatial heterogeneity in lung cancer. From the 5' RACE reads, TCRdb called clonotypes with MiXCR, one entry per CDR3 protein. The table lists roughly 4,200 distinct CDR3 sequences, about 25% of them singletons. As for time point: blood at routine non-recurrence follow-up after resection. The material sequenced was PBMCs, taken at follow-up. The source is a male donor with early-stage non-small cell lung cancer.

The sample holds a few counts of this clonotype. The CDR3 sequence is CAWSVVGKTYEQYF. The CDR3, as DNA: TGTGCCTGGAGTGTGGTGGGAAAGACCTACGAGCAGTACTTC. This chain joins TRBV30 and TRBJ2-7; D remains ambiguous. The CDR3 runs to 14 residues. CDR1 is GTSNPN and CDR2 is SVGIG in the germline V gene (reference sequence). The V end was cut by 0 bases, the J end by 2 bases, with 11 bases between. Together with reference TRBV30 and TRBJ2-7, the CDR3 gives the full variable domain: SQTIHQWPATLVQPVGSPLSLECTVEGTSNPNLYWYRQAAGRGLQLLFYSVGIGQISSEVPQNLSASRPQDRQFILSSKKLLLSDSGFYLCAWSVVGKTYEQYFGPGTRLTVT.

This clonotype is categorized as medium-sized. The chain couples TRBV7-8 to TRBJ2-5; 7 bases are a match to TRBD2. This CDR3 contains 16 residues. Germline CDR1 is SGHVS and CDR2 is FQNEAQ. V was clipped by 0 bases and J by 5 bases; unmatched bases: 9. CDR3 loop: CASSLARPGGVETQYF. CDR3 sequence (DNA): TGTGCCAGCAGCTTAGCCCGGCCGGGAGGCGTCGAGACCCAGTACTTC.

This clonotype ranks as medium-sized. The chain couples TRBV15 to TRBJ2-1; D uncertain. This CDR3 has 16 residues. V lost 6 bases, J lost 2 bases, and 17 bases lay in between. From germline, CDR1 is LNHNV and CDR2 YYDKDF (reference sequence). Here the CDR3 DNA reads TGTGCCACCAGTCGACTGTCGGCAGCACCCTACAATGAGCAGTTCTTC. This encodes CATSRLSAAPYNEQFF.

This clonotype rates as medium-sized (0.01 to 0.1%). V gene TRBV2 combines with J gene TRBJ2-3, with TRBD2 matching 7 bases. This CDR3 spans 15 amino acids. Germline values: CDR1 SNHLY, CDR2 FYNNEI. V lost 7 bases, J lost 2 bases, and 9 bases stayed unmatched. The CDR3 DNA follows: TGTGCCAGCAACAAAAGGACTAGTGACACAGATACGCAGTATTTT. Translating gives CASNKRTSDTDTQYF. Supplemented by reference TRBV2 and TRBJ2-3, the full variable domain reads EPEVTQTPSHQVTQMGQEVILRCVPISNHLYFYWYRQILGQKVEFLVSFYNNEISEKSEIFDDQFSVERPDGSNFTLKIRSTKLEDSAMYFCASNKRTSDTDTQYFGPGTRLTVL.

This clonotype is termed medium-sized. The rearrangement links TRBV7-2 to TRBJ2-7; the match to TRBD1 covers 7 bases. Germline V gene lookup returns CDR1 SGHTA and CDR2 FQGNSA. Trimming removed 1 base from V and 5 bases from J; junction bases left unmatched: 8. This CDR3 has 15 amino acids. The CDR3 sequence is CASSLVTGVSDEQYF. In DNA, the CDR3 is TGTGCCAGCAGCTTAGTAACAGGGGTTTCCGACGAGCAGTACTTC.

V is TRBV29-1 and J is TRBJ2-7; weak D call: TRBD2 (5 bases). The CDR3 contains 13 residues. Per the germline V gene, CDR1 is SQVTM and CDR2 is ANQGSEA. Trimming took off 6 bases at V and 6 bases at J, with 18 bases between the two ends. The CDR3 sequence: CSVDLRRPGEQYF. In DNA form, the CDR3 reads TGCAGCGTCGACCTGAGGAGGCCGGGCGAGCAGTACTTC.

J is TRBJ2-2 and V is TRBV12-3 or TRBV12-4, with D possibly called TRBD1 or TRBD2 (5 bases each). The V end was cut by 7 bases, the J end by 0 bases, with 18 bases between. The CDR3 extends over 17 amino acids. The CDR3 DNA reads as TGTGCCAGCACGACACCCGTATTGGGGGCGAACACCGGGGAGCTGTTTTTT. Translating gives CASTTPVLGANTGELFF.

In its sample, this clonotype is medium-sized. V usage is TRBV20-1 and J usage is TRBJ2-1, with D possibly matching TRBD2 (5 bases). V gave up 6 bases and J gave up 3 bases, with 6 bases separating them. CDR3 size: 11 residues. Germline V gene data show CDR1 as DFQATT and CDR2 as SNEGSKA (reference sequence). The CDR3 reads CSAGDYNEQFF. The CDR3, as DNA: TGCAGTGCCGGGGACTACAATGAGCAGTTCTTC.

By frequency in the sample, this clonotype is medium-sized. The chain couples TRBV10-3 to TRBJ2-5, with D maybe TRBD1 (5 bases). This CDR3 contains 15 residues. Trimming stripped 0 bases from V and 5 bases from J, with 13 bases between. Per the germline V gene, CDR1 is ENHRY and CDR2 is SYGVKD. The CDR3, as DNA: TGTGCCATCAGTGAGTCGTCAGGGTCCGGGGAGACCCAGTACTTC. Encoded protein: CAISESSGSGETQYF.

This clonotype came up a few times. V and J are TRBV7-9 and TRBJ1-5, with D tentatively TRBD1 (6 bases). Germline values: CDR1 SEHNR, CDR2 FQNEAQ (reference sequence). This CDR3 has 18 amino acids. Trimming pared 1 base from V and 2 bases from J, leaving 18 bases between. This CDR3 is CASSLGAWGAPGNQPQHF. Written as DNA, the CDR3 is TGTGCCAGCAGCTTAGGGGCTTGGGGGGCGCCGGGCAATCAGCCCCAGCATTTT.

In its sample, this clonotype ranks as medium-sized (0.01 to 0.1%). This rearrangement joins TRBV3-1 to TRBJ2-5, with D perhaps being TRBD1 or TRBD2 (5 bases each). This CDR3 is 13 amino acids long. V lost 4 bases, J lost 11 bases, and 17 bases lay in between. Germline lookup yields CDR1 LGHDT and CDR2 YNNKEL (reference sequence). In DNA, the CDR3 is TGTGCCAGCAGCCTAAGAGGGGAAGTAAATCAGTACTTC. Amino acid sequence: CASSLRGEVNQYF.

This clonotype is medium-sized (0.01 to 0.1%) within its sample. CDR3 in DNA: TGTGCCTGGAGTGTACTTGGGGCTCGCGGCGAGCAGTTCTTC. Amino acid sequence: CAWSVLGARGEQFF. This sequence joins TRBV30 and TRBJ2-1, with D possibly matching TRBD1 (5 bases). V was pared by 0 bases and J by 10 bases, with 16 bases between. CDR1 GTSNPN and CDR2 SVGIG come from the germline V gene (reference sequence). CDR3 length: 14 amino acids.

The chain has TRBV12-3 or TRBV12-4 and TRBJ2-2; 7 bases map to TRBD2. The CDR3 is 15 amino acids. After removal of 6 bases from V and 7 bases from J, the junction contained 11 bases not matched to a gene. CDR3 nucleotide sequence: TGTGCCAGCAGAAGAGGACTAGGCGAAAACGGGGAGCTGTTTTTT. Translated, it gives CASRRGLGENGELFF.

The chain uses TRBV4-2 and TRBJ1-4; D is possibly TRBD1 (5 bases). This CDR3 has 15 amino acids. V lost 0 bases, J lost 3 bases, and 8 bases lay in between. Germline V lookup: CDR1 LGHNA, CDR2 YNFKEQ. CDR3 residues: CASSQDMTANEKLFF. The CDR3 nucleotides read TGTGCCAGCAGCCAAGATATGACAGCTAATGAAAAACTGTTTTTT.

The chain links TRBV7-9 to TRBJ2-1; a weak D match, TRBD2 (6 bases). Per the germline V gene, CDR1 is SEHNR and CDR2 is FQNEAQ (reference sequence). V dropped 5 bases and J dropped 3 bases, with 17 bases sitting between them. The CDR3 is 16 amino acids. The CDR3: CASSPTGTPFYNEQFF. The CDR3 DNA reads TGTGCCAGCAGCCCCACCGGGACTCCGTTCTACAATGAGCAGTTCTTC.

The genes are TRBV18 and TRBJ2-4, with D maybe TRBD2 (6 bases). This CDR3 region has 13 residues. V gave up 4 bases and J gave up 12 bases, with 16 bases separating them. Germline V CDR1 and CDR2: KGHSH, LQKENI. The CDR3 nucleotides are TGTGCCAGCTCACGATCGGGGACGGGAGATCAGTACTTC. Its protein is CASSRSGTGDQYF.

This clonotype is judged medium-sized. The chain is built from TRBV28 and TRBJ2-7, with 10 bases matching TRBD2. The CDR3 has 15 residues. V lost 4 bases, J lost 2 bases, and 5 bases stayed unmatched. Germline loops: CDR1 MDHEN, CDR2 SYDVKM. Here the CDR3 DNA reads TGTGCCAGCAGTTACAAGCGGGAGGGCCCCTACGAGCAGTACTTC. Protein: CASSYKREGPYEQYF. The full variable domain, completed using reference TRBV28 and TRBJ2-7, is DVKVTQSSRYLVKRTGEKVFLECVQDMDHENMFWYRQDPGLGLRLIYFSYDVKMKEKGDIPEGYSVSREKKERFSLILESASTNQTSMYLCASSYKREGPYEQYFGPGTRLTVT.

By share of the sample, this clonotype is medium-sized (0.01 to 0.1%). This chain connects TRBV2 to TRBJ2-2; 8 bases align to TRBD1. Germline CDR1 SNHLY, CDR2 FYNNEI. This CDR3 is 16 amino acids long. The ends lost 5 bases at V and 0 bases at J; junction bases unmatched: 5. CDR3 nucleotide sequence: TGTGCCAGCAGTCGTCTGGGACAGGCGAACACCGGGGAGCTGTTTTTT. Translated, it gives CASSRLGQANTGELFF.

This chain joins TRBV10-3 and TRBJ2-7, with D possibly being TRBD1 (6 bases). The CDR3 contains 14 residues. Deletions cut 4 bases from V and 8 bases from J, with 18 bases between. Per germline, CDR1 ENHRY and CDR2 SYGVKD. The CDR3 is CAISAPGTPSQQYF. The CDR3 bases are TGTGCCATCAGTGCACCCGGGACACCATCTCAGCAGTACTTC.

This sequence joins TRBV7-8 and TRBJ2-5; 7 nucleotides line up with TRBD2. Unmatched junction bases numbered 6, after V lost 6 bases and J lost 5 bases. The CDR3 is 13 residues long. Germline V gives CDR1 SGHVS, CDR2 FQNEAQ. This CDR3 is CASSRGVKETQYF. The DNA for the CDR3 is TGTGCCAGCAGTCGGGGGGTAAAGGAGACCCAGTACTTC.

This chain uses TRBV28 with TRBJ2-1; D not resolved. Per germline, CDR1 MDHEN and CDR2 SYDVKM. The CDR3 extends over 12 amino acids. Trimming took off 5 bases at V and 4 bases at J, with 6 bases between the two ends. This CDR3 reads CASSPMYNEQFF. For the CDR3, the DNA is TGTGCCAGCAGTCCAATGTACAATGAGCAGTTCTTC.

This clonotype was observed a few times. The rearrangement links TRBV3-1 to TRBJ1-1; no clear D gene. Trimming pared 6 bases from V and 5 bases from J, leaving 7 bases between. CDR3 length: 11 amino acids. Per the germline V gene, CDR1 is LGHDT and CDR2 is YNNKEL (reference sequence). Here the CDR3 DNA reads TGTGCCAGCAGGGGAGGAACTGAAGCTTTCTTT. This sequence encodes CASRGGTEAFF.

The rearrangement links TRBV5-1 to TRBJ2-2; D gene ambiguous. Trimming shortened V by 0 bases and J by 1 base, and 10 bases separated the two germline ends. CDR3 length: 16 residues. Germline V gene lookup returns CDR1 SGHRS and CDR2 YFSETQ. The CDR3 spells CASSLVSELNTGELFF. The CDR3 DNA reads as TGCGCCAGCAGCTTGGTGTCAGAGCTGAACACCGGGGAGCTGTTTTTT.

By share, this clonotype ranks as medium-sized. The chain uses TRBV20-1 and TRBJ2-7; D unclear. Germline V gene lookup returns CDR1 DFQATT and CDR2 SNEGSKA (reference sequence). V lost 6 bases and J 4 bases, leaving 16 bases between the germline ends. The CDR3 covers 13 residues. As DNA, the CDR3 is TGCAGTGCGCCCGGCCCCGGCGCTTACGAGCAGTACTTC. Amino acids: CSAPGPGAYEQYF.

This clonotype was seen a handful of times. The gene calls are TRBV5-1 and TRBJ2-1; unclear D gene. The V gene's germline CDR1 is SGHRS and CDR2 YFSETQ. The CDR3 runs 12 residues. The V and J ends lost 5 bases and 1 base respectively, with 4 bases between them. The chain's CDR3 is CASSGSYNEQFF. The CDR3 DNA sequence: TGCGCCAGCAGTGGGTCCTACAATGAGCAGTTCTTC.

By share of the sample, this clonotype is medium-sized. CDR3 nucleotides: TGCGCCAGCAGCCCACCTCCACCAACAAGCGACCCCTACGAGCAGTACTTC. Protein sequence: CASSPPPPTSDPYEQYF. The rearrangement links TRBV5-1 to TRBJ2-7, with unresolved D. V was trimmed by 4 bases and J by 2 bases, leaving 22 bases between them. The CDR3 covers 17 residues. The germline CDR1 and CDR2 sequences are SGHRS and YFSETQ.

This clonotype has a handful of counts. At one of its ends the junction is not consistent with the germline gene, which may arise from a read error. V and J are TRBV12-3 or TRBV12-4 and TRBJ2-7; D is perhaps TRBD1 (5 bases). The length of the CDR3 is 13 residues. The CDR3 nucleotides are TGTGCCAGCAGTTTGGGCAGGGCGTACGAGGAGTACTTC. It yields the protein CASSLGRAYEEYF.

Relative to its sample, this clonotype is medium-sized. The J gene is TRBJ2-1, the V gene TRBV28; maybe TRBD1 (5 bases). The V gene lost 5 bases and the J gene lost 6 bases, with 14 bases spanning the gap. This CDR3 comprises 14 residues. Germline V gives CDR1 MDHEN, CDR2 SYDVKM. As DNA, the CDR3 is TGTGCCAGCAGTCCCCTGGAAAGGGGCAATGAGCAGTTCTTC. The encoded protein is CASSPLERGNEQFF.

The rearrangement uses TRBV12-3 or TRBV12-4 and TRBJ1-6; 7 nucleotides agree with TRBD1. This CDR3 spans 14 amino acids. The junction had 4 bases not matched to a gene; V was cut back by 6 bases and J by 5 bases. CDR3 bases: TGTGCCAGCAGCATACAGGGGAATAATTCACCCCTCCACTTT. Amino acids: CASSIQGNNSPLHF.

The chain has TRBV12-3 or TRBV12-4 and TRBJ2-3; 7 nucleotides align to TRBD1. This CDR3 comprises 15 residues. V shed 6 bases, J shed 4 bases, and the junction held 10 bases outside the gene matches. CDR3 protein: CASSPNEGQADTQYF. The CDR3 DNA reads TGTGCCAGCAGCCCGAACGAAGGACAGGCAGATACGCAGTATTTT.